This entry is about one TCR beta chain. Living in 24 US areas, the participants were between roughly 18 and 90 years of age. Participants were placed into cohorts based on the clinical history they reported. Up to 2 weeks before entering the study, exposed participants had met a COVID-19 case. Germline trimming cut 0 bases from V and 3 bases from J; bases unmatched to any gene: 1. The V gene's germline CDR1 is LGHNA and CDR2 YSLEER. CDR3 size: 15 residues. This record belongs to a study of blood T cell repertoires in COVID-19. Original handling: Estimated nucleated cell counts came from reference gene primer amplification. Method: immunoSEQ multiplex PCR; TCRdb's copy keeps in-frame clones and lacks some. V, J and clone size were drawn from that table, and D and trimming were deduced from the DNA. The sample has under 250,000 clones; 80% to 90% are singletons.

The TCR originated in a woman between 45 and 60 years old who had been exposed to COVID-19. Sequencing was performed on PBMCs or T cells enriched from blood (not recorded which). The V call is TRBV4-3, the J call TRBJ1-4; 7 bases fit TRBD1. The CDR3 sequence is CASSQEGTANEKLFF. The CDR3 bases are TGCGCCAGCAGCCAAGAGGGGACAGCTAATGAAAAACTGTTTTTT.